The present entry profiles one TCR beta chain with its context. The data originate from a study of blood T cell repertoires in COVID-19. This CDR3 has 12 residues. The V end was cut by 2 bases, the J end by 2 bases, with 4 bases between. The V gene's germline CDR1 is SGHDT and CDR2 YYEEEE. Per the study methods: From reference gene primer amplification, estimates of nucleated cell counts were derived. Assay used: immunoSEQ multiplex PCR; TCRdb lists only in-frame clones, some missing. From that table come the V and J calls and clone size; the DNA was used to work out D and trimming. The sample records fewer than 300,000 clones, 80% to 90% being singletons.

The rearrangement links TRBV5-6 to TRBJ1-2; D unclear. The TCR comes from a woman in her forties or fifties who had recovered from COVID-19. What was sequenced was peripheral blood. CDR3 coding DNA: TGTGCCAGCAGCTTAGCGAACTATGGCTACACCTTC. It is translated as CASSLANYGYTF.